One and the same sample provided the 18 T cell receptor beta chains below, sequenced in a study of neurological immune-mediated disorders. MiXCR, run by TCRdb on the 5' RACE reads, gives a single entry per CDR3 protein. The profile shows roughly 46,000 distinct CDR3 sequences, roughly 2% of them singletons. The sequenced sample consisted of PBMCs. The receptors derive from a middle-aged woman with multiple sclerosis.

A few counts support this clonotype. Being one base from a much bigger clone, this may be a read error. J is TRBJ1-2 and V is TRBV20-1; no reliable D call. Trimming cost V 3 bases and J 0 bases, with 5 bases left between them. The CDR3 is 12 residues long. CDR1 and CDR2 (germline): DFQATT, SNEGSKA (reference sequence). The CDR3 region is CSASKSNYGYTF. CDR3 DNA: TGCAGTGCTAGCAAGTCTAACTATGGCTACACCTTC.

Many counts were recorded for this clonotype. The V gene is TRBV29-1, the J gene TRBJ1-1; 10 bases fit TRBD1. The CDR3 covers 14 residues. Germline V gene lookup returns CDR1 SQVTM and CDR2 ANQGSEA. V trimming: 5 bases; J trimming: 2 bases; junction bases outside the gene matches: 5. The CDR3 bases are TGCAGCGTTCCCAGGACAGGGGGAAACACTGAAGCTTTCTTT. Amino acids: CSVPRTGGNTEAFF.

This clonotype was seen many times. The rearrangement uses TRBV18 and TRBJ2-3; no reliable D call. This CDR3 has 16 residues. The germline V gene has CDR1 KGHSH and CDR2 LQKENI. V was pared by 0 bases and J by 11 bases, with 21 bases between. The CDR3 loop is CASSPPSAQSRFEQYF. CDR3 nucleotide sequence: TGTGCCAGCTCACCACCCAGCGCCCAGTCTCGATTTGAGCAGTATTTT.

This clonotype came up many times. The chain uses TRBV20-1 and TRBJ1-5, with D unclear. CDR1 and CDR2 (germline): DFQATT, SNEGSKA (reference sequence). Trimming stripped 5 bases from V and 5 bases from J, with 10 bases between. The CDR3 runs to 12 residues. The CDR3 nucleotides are TGCAGTGCTTACAGACGCGATCAGCCCCAGCATTTT. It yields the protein CSAYRRDQPQHF.

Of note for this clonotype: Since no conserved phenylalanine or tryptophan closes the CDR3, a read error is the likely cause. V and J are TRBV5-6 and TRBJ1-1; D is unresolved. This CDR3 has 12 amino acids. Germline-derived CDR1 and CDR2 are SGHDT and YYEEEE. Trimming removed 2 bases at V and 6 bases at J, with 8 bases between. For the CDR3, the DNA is TGTGCCAGCAGCTTCCTTGGGGCTGAAGCTTTCAAT. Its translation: CASSFLGAEAFN.

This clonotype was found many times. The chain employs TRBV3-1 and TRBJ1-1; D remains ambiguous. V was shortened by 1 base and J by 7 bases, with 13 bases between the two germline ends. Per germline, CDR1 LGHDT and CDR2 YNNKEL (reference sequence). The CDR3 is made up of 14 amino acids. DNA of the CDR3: TGTGCCAGCAGCCAAGGGGCCAGCCTTGTTGAAGCTTTCTTT. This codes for CASSQGASLVEAFF.

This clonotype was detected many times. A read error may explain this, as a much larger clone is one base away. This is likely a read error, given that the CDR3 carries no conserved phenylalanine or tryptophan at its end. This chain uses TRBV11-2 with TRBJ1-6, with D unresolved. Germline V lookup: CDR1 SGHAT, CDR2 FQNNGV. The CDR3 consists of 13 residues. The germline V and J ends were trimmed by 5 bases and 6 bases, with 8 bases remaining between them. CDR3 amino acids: CASSPLGNSPLHC. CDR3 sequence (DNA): TGTGCCAGCAGCCCTCTGGGTAATTCACCCCTCCACTGT.

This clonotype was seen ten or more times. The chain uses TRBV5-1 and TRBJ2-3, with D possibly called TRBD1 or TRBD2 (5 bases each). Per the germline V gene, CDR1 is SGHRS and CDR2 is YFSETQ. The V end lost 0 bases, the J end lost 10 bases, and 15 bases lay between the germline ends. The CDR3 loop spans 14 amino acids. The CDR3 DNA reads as TGCGCCAGCAGCTTGGTTGGGGGAGCGCTTGCGCAGTATTTT. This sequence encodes CASSLVGGALAQYF.

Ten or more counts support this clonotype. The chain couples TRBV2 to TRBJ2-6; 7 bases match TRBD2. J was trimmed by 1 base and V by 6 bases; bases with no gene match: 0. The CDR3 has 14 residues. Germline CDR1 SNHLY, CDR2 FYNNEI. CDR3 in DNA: TGTGCCAGCAGGGGGGGGTCTGGGGCCAACGTCCTGACTTTC. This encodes CASRGGSGANVLTF.

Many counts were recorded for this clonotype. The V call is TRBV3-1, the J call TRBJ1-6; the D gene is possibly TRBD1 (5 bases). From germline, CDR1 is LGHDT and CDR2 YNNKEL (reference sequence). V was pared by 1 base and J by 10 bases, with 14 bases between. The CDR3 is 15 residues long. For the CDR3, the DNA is TGTGCCAGCAGCCAAGGGTACGGGGGATCGTCACCCCTCCACTTT. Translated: CASSQGYGGSSPLHF.

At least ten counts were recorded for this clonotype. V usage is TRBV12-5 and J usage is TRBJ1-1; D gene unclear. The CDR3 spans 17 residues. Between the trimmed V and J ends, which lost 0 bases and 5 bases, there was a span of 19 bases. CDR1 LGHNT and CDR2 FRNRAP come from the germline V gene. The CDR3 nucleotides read TGTGCTAGTGGTTTGGTTCTGTCGGGCGCCGGGTGGACTGAAGCTTTCTTT. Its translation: CASGLVLSGAGWTEAFF.

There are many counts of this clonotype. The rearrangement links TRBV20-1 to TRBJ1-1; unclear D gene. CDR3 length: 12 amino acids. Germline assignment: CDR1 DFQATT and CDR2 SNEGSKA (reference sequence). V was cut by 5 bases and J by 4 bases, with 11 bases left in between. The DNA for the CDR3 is TGCAGTGCTCCCCGGACGGGCACTGAAGCTTTCTTT. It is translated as CSAPRTGTEAFF.

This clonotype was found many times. CDR3 in amino acids: CASSPPDGEEYGYTF. CDR3 coding DNA: TGTGCCAGCAGCCCCCCAGACGGAGAGGAGTATGGCTACACCTTC. The chain joins TRBV7-2 to TRBJ1-2; D unclear. The CDR3 is 15 residues long. Trimming left V 5 bases short and J 5 bases short, with 18 bases between. Germline values: CDR1 SGHTA, CDR2 FQGNSA. Drawing the rest from reference TRBV7-2 and TRBJ1-2, the complete variable domain is GAGVSQSPSNKVTEKGKDVELRCDPISGHTALYWYRQSLGQGLEFLIYFQGNSAPDKSGLPSDRFSAERTGGSVSTLTIQRTQQEDSAVYLCASSPPDGEEYGYTFGSGTRLTVV.

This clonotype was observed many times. CDR3 protein: CATSDPDRGAPGELFF. CDR3 in DNA: TGTGCCACCAGTGATCCTGACAGGGGCGCCCCCGGGGAGCTGTTTTTT. This chain links TRBV24-1 with TRBJ2-2; TRBD1 agrees at 8 bases. The junction had 8 bases not matched to a gene; V was cut back by 3 bases and J by 6 bases. The CDR3 runs 16 residues. Germline V gives CDR1 KGHDR, CDR2 SFDVKD.

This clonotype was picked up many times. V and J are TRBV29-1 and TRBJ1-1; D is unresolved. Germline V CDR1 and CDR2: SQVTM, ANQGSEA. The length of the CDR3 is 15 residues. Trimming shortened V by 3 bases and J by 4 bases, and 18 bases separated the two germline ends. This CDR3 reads CSVDGTGTVGTEAFF. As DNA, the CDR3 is TGCAGCGTTGATGGCACGGGCACCGTGGGCACTGAAGCTTTCTTT.

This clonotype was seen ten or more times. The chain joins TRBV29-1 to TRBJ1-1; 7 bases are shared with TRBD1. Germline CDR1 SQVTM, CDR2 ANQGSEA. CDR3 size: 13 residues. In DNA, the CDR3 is TGCAGTGCTCCGGGACAGATGAACACTGAAGCTTTCTTT. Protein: CSAPGQMNTEAFF.

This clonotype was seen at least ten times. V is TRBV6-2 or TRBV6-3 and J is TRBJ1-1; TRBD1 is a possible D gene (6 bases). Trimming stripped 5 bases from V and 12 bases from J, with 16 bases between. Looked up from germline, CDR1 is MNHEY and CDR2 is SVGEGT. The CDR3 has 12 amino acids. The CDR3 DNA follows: TGTGCCAGCAGTCTGGGGGGCGCGGTAACTTTCTTT. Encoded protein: CASSLGGAVTFF.

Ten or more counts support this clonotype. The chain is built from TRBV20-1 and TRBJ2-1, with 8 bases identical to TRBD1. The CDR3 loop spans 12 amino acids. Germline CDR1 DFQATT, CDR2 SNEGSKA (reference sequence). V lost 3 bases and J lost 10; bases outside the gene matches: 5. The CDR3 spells CSASGTGGEQFF. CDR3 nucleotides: TGCAGTGCTAGTGGAACAGGGGGAGAGCAGTTCTTC.